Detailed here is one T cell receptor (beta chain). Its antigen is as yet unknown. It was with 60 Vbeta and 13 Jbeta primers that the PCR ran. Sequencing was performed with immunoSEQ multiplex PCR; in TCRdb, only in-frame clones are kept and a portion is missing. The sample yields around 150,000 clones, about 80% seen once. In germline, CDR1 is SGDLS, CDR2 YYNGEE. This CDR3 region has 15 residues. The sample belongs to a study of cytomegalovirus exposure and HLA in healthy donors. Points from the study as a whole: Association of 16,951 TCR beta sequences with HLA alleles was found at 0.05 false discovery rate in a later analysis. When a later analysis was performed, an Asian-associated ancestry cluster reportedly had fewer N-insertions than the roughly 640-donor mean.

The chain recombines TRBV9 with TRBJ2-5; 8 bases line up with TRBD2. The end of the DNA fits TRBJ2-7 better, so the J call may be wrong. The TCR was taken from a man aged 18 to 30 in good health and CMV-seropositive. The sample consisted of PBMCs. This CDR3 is CASSPRGGGSYEQYF. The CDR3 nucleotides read TGTGCCAGCAGCCCCCGGGGGGGAGGCTCCTACGAGCAGTACTTC.